This T cell receptor beta chain was recovered during a study of prognosis after radiotherapy for stage I lung cancer. Trimming pared 2 bases from V and 0 bases from J, leaving 10 bases between. The CDR3 runs to 15 residues. Germline-derived CDR1 and CDR2 are SGHTA and FQGTGA. Study results and caveats: Whether the expanded TCR clones were tumor-specific was not determined. Frequencies of TRBV and TRBJ gene use reportedly varied by whether patients had metastases.

Node-negative disease was confirmed in all patients by CT and PET/CT, with no prior chemotherapy, radiotherapy or other malignancies. This clonotype was found a few times. Its target is unknown. It was by two-round multiplex PCR that TCR beta CDR3 was amplified from genomic DNA. Primers were specific to each TRBV and TRBJ gene in first-round PCR. Universal primers were what the second PCR round relied on. TCRdb used MiXCR to reprocess the multiplex PCR reads, holding one entry per CDR3 protein. This table holds some 38,000 distinct CDR3 sequences, about 24% found once. Sequencing used PBMCs, obtained before or after stereotactic body radiation therapy (not recorded which). The chain recombines TRBV7-3 with TRBJ2-5; possibly TRBD1 for D (5 bases). This receptor was obtained from a donor aged 50 or older with non-small cell lung cancer. In DNA, the CDR3 is TGTGCCAGCAGCTTATTGCCAGGGAACCAAGAGACCCAGTACTTC. Translated, it gives CASSLLPGNQETQYF. Variable domain in full (rest from reference TRBV7-3 and TRBJ2-5): GAGVSQTPSNKVTEKGKYVELRCDPISGHTALYWYRQSLGQGPEFLIYFQGTGAADDSGLPNDRFFAVRPEGSVSTLKIQRTERGDSAVYLCASSLLPGNQETQYFGPGTRLLVL.